The source of this T cell receptor (beta chain) is a study of T cell changes during pregnancy in multiple sclerosis. The table came from immunoSEQ multiplex PCR; TCRdb's copy has only in-frame clones and leaves some out. Of roughly 110,000 clones listed, about 90% were seen once; the top ten hold approximately 1.6%. The sample in question was peripheral blood, obtained after pregnancy. The sequence was obtained from a female donor with multiple sclerosis, enrolled in a pregnancy study.

The CDR3 sequence is CASSLRGTNEKLFF. DNA for the CDR3: TGCGCCAGCAGCTTGAGGGGGACTAATGAAAAACTGTTTTTT. The chain employs TRBV5-1 and TRBJ1-4; possible D gene TRBD1, 6 bases. V dropped 1 base and J dropped 2 bases, with 6 bases sitting between them. The CDR3 contains 14 residues. Germline CDR1 is SGHRS and CDR2 is YFSETQ.